This T cell receptor beta chain was observed in a study of patients and donors after allogeneic stem cell transplantation. This clonotype was observed a handful of times. V shed 4 bases and J shed 7 bases, with 16 bases lying between them. Germline CDR1 is SNHLY and CDR2 is FYNNEI. The CDR3 is made up of 14 amino acids. TCRdb independently ran MiXCR on the RT-PCR reads; one entry per CDR3 protein. The sample contains about 960,000 distinct CDR3 sequences, approximately 19% of which appear only once. The sequencing sample was made of blood, either unsorted or a sorted T cell fraction (not recorded which). The origin of this receptor is a human donor who was either an allogeneic HSCT recipient or a stem cell or donor lymphocyte infusion donor (not recorded which). It is not recorded whose cells these are; they may come from a transplant donor. The chain couples TRBV2 to TRBJ1-2; D not resolved. CDR3 region: CASSGRTGNGGYTF. CDR3 nucleotides: TGTGCCAGCAGTGGCAGGACGGGCAACGGTGGCTACACCTTC.